This record looks at one T cell receptor beta chain sequence and its context. Method: immunoSEQ multiplex PCR; TCRdb's copy keeps in-frame clones and lacks some. The repertoire includes about 120,000 clones, about 87% of them detected once, and around 2.1% sits in the top ten. This sample is part of a study of blood T cell repertoires in COVID-19. Background on the study: Sources were T cells, B-cell-depleted T cells, or PBMCs; the material itself was cDNA or gDNA.

The junction had 3 bases not matched to a gene; V was cut back by 3 bases and J by 3 bases. In germline, CDR1 is SGHTA, CDR2 FQGNSA. This CDR3 region has 14 residues. J is TRBJ1-1 and V is TRBV7-2; 8 bases are a match to TRBD1. The receptor was isolated from a woman between 50 and 59 years old with acute or convalescent COVID-19. Sequencing was performed on peripheral blood. In nucleotides, the CDR3 is TGTGCCAGCAGCTTCCAGGGGGCTGACACTGAAGCTTTCTTT. This translates into CASSFQGADTEAFF.